This T cell receptor (beta chain) emerged from a study of blood T cell repertoires in COVID-19. Across the study: Samples representing acute and convalescent COVID-19 were sourced from the United States, Italy and Spain. Nucleic acid was either cDNA or gDNA, and it came from T cells, B-cell-depleted T cells, or PBMCs.

The CDR3 is made up of 15 amino acids. Per germline, CDR1 MNHEY and CDR2 SVGAGI. The trim removed 7 bases at V and 8 bases at J, leaving 14 bases unmatched. In the original processing: Using reference gene primer amplification, nucleated cell counts were estimated. Using immunoSEQ multiplex PCR, the repertoire was profiled, and TCRdb retains in-frame clones only, with some absent. V and J calls and clone size come straight from that table; D and trimming were deduced from the DNA. The table records around 250,000 clones, 84% of them present only once. Sequences were obtained from peripheral blood. This TCR was recovered from a man aged 50-59 years with active or convalescent COVID-19. V usage is TRBV6-5 and J usage is TRBJ2-3; 8 bases agree with TRBD1. The DNA for the CDR3 is TGTGCCAGCACCCCCCTGTGGACAGGGATCTCTACGCAGTATTTT. This codes for CASTPLWTGISTQYF.